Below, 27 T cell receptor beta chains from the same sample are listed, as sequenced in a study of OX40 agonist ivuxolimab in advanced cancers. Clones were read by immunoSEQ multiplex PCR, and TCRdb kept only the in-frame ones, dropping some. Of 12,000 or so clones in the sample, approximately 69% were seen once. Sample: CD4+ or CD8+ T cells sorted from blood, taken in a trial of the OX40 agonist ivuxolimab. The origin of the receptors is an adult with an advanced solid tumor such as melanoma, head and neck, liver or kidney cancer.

CDR3 sequence (DNA): TGTGCCAGCACCTCTCCCGGGGGGTTAAGGACCCAGTACTTC. Amino acids: CASTSPGGLRTQYF. The chain employs TRBV6-4 and TRBJ2-5; 7 positions match TRBD2. The CDR3 contains 14 residues. The V gene end was trimmed by 7 bases and the J gene end by 7 bases; junction bases not matched to a gene: 12. CDR1 and CDR2 (germline): MRHNA, SNTAGT.

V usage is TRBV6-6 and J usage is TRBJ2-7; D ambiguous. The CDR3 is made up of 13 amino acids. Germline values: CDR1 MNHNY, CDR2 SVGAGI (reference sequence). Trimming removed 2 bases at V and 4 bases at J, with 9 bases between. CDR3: CASSYASIYEQYF. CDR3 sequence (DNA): TGTGCCAGCAGTTACGCGTCTATTTACGAGCAGTACTTC.

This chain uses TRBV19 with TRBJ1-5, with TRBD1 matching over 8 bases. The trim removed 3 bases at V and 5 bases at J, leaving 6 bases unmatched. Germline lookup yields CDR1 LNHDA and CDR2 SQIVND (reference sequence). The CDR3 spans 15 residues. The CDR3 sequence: CASSILGQEDQPQHF. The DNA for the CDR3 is TGTGCCAGTAGTATTTTGGGACAGGAGGATCAGCCCCAGCATTTT.

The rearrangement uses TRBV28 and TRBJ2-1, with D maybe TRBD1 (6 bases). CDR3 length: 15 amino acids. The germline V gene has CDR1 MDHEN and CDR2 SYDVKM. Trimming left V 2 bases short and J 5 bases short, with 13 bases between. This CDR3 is CASSLVTGSHNEQFF. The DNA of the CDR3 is TGTGCCAGCAGTTTAGTAACAGGGTCCCACAATGAGCAGTTCTTC.

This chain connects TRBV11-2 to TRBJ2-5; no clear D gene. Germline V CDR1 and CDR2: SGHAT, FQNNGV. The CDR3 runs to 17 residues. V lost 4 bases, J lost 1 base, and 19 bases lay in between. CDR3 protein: CASSSPLLGPSQETQYF. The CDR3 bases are TGTGCCAGCAGCTCCCCCCTCCTAGGCCCTTCCCAAGAGACCCAGTACTTC. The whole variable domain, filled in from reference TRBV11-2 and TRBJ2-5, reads EAGVAQSPRYKIIEKRQSVAFWCNPISGHATLYWYQQILGQGPKLLIQFQNNGVVDDSQLPKDRFSAERLKGVDSTLKIQPAKLEDSAVYLCASSSPLLGPSQETQYFGPGTRLLVL.

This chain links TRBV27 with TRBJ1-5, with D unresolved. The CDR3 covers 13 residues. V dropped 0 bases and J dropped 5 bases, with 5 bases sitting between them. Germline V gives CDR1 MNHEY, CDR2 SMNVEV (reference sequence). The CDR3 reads CASSLSSDQPQHF. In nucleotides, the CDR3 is TGTGCCAGCAGTTTATCTTCCGATCAGCCCCAGCATTTT.

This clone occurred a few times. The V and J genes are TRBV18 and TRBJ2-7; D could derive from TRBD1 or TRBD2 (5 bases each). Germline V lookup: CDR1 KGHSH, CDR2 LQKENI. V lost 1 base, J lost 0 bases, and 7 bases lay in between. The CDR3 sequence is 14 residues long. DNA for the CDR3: TGTGCCAGCTCACCACGGGGACCCTCCTACGAGCAGTACTTC. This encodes CASSPRGPSYEQYF.

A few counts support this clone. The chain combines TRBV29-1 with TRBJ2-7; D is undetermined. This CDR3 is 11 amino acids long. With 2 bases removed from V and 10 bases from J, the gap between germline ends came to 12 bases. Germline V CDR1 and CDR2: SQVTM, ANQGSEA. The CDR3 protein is CSVESVGIQYF. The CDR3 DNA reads TGCAGCGTTGAAAGTGTAGGGATACAGTACTTC.

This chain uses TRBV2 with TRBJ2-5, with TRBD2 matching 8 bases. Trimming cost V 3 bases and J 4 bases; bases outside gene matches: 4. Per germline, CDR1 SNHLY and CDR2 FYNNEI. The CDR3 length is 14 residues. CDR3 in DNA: TGTGCCAGCAGTGATTCGCGGGGGGCAGAGACCCAGTACTTC. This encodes CASSDSRGAETQYF. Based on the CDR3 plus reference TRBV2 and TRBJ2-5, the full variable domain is EPEVTQTPSHQVTQMGQEVILRCVPISNHLYFYWYRQILGQKVEFLVSFYNNEISEKSEIFDDQFSVERPDGSNFTLKIRSTKLEDSAMYFCASSDSRGAETQYFGPGTRLLVL.

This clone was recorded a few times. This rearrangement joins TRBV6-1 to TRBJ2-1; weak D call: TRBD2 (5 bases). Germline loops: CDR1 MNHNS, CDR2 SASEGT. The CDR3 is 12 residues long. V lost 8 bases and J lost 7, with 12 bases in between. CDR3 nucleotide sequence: TGTGCCAGCCGGCCGAGGGAAAATGAGCAGTTCTTC. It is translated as CASRPRENEQFF.

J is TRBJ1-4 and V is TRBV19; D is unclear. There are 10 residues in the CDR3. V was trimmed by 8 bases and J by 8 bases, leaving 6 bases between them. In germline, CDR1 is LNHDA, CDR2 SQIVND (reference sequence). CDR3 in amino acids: CASLGEKLFF. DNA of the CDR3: TGTGCCAGTCTCGGGGAAAAACTGTTTTTT.

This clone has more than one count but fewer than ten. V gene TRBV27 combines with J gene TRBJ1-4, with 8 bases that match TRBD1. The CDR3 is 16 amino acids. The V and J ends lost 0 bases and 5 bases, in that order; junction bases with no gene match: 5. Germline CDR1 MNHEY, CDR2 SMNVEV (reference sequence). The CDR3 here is CASSLSGQGANEKLFF. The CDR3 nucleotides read TGTGCCAGCAGTTTATCGGGGCAGGGGGCGAATGAAAAACTGTTTTTT.

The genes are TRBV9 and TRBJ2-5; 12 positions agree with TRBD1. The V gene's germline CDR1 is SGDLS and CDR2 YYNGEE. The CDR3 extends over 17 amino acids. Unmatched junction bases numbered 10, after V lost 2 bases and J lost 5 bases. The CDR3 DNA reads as TGTGCCAGCAGCGTTGAGGGGACAGGGGGCTCGTTGGAGACCCAGTACTTC. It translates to CASSVEGTGGSLETQYF. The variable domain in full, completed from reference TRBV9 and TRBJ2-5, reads DSGVTQTPKHLITATGQRVTLRCSPRSGDLSVYWYQQSLDQGLQFLIQYYNGEERAKGNILERFSAQQFPDLHSELNLSSLELGDSALYFCASSVEGTGGSLETQYFGPGTRLLVL.

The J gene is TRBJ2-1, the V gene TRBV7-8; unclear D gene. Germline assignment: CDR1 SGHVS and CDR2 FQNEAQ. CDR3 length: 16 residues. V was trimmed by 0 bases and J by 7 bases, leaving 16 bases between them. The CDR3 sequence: CASSLAVGPGQNEQFF. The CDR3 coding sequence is TGTGCCAGCAGCTTAGCAGTAGGACCCGGTCAAAATGAGCAGTTCTTC. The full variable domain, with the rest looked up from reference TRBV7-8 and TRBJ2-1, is GAGVSQSPRYKVAKRGQDVALRCDPISGHVSLFWYQQALGQGPEFLTYFQNEAQLDKSGLPSDRFFAERPEGSVSTLKIQRTQQEDSAVYLCASSLAVGPGQNEQFFGPGTRLTVL.

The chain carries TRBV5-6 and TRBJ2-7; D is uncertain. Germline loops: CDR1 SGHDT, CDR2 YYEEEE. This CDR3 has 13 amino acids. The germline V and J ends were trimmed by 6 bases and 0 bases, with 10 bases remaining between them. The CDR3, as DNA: TGTGCCAGCACCAACACGTACTCCTACGAGCAGTACTTC. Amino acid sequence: CASTNTYSYEQYF.

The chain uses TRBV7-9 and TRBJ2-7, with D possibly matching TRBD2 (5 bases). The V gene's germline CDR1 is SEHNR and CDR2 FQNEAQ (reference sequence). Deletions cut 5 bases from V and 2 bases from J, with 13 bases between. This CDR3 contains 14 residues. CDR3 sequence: CASSPGVAPYEQYF. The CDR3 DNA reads TGTGCCAGCAGCCCCGGGGTGGCGCCCTACGAGCAGTACTTC.

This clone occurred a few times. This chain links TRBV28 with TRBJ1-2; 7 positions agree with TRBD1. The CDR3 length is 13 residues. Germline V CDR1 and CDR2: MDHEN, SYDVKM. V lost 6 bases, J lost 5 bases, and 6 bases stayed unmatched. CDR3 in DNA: TGTGCCAGCAGCCAAACAGGGGCTTATGGCTACACCTTC. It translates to CASSQTGAYGYTF.

CDR3: CASSLAGGEQYF. The CDR3 DNA sequence: TGTGCCAGCAGCTTAGCGGGGGGCGAGCAGTACTTC. The chain links TRBV7-9 to TRBJ2-7; D perhaps matches TRBD2 (6 bases). V gave up 0 bases and J gave up 6 bases, with 6 bases separating them. Germline V lookup: CDR1 SEHNR, CDR2 FQNEAQ (reference sequence). This CDR3 spans 12 amino acids.

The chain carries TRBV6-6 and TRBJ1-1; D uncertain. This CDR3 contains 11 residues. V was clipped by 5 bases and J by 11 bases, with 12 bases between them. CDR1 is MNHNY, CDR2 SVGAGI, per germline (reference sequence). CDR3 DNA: TGTGCCAGCAGTATACCCCGGGTGGCTTTCTTT. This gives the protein CASSIPRVAFF.

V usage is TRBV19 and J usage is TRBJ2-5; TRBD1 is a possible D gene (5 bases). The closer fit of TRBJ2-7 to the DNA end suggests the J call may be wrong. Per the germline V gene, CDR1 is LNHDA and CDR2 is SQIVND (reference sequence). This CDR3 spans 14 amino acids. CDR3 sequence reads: CASSISAGPYEQYF. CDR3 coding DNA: TGTGCCAGTAGTATCTCAGCAGGGCCCTACGAGCAGTACTTC.

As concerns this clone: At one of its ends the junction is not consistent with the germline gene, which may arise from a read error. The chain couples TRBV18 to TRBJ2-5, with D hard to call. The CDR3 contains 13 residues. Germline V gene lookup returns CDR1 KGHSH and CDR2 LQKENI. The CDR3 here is CASSPYGQETRYF. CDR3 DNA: TGTGCCAGCTCACCGTATGGCCAAGAGACCCGGTACTTC.

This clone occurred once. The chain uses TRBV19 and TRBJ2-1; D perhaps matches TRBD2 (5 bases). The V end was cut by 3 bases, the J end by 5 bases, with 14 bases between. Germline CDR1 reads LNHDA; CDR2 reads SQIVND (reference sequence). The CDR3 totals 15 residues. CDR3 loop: CASSIGVLEHNEQFF. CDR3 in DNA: TGTGCCAGTAGTATCGGGGTCTTGGAACACAATGAGCAGTTCTTC.

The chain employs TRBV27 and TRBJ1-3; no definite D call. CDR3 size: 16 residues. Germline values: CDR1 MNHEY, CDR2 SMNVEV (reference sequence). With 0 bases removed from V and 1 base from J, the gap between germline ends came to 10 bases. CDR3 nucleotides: TGTGCCAGCAGTTTATCGGCAGCCTGGTCTGGAAACACCATATATTTT. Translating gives CASSLSAAWSGNTIYF.

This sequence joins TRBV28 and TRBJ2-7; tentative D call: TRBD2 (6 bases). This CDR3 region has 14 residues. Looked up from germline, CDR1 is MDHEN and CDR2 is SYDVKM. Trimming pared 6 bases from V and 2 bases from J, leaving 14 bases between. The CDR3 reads CASSQGEAPYEQYF. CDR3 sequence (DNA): TGTGCCAGCAGCCAAGGGGAGGCCCCCTACGAGCAGTACTTC.

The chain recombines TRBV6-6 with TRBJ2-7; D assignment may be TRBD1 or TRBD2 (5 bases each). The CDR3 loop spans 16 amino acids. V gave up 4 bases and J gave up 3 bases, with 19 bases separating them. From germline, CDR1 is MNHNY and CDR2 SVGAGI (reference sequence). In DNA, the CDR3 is TGTGCCAGCAGTTCCACCGGGACCTCCGGCAACTACGAGCAGTACTTC. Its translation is CASSSTGTSGNYEQYF.

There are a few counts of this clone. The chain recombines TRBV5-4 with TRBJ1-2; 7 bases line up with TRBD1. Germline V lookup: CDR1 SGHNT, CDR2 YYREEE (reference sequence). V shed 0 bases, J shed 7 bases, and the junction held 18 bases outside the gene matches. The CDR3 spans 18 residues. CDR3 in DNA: TGTGCCAGCAGCTTGGACCCGGGACAGCTCATACCGAAGGCTGGCTACACCTTC. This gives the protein CASSLDPGQLIPKAGYTF.

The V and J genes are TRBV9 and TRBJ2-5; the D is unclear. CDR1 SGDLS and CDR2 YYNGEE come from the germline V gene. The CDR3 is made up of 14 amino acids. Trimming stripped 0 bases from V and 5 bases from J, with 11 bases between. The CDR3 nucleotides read TGTGCCAGCAGCGTAGAAGGTGGTTCGGAGACCCAGTACTTC. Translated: CASSVEGGSETQYF.